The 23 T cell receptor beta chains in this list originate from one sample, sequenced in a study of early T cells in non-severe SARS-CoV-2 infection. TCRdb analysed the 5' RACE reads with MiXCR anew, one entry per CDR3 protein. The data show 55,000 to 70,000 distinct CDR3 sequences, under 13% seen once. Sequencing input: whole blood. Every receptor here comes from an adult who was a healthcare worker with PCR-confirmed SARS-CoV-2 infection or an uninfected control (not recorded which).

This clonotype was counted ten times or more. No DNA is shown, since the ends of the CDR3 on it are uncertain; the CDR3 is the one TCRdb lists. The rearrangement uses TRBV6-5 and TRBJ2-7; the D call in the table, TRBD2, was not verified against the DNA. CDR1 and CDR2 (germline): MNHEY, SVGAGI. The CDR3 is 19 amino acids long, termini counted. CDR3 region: CASSTSRGLAGPRYYEQYF.

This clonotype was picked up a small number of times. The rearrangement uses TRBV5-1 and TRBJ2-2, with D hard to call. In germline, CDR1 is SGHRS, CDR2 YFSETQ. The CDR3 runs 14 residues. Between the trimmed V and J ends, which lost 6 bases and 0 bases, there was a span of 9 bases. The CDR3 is CASKVGTNTGELFF. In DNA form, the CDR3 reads TGCGCCAGCAAGGTGGGAACGAACACCGGGGAGCTGTTTTTT.

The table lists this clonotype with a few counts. The CDR3 loop reads CASSSRVREKLFF. In nucleotides, the CDR3 is TGTGCCAGCAGTTCCCGGGTACGTGAAAAACTGTTTTTT. The rearrangement joins TRBV12-3 or TRBV12-4 to TRBJ1-4; D is unclear. The CDR3 has 13 amino acids. V was shortened by 4 bases and J by 7 bases, with 10 bases between the two germline ends.

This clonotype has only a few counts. The CDR3 is CASSIENGRADEQFF. CDR3 in DNA: TGTGCCAGTAGTATTGAGAACGGGAGGGCCGATGAGCAGTTCTTC. V and J are TRBV19 and TRBJ2-1; 8 nucleotides line up with TRBD2. CDR1 and CDR2 from the germline V gene are LNHDA and SQIVND (reference sequence). Unmatched junction bases numbered 9, after V lost 3 bases and J lost 8 bases. This CDR3 spans 15 amino acids.

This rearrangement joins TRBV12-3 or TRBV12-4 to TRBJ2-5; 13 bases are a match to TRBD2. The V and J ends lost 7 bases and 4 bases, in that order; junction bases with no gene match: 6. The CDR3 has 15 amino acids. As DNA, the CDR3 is TGTGCCAGCACCGGACTAGCGGGAGTAGGAGAGACCCAGTACTTC. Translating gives CASTGLAGVGETQYF.

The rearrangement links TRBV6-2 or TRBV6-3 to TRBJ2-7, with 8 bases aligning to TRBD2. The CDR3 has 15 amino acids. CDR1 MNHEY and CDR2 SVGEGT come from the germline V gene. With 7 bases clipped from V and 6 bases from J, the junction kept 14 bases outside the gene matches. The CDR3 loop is CASTSPEAGVVEQYF. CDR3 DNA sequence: TGTGCCAGCACCTCCCCAGAAGCGGGAGTCGTCGAGCAGTACTTC.

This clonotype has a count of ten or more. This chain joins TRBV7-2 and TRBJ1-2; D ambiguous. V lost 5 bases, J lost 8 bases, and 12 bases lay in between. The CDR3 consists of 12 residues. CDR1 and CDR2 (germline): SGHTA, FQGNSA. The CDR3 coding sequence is TGTGCCAGCAGCCAGCAATACTCGGGCTACACCTTC. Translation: CASSQQYSGYTF.

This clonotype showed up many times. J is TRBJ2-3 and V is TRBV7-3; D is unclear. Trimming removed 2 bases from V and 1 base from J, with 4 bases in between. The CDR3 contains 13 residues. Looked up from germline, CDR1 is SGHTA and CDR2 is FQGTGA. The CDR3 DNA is TGTGCCAGCAGCTTATTGGGCACAGATACGCAGTATTTT. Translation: CASSLLGTDTQYF. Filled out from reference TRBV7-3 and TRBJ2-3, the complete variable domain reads GAGVSQTPSNKVTEKGKYVELRCDPISGHTALYWYRQSLGQGPEFLIYFQGTGAADDSGLPNDRFFAVRPEGSVSTLKIQRTERGDSAVYLCASSLLGTDTQYFGPGTRLTVL.

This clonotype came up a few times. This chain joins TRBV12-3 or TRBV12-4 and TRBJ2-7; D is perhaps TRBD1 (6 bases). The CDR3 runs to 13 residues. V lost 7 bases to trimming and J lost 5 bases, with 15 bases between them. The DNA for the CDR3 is TGTGCCAGCACTCGAACTCAGGGGAACGAGCAGTACTTC. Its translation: CASTRTQGNEQYF.

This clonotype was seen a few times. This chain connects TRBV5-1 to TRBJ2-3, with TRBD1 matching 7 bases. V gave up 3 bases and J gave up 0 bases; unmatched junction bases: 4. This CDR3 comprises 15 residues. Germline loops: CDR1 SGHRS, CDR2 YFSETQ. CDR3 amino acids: CASSWGQLSTDTQYF. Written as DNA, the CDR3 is TGCGCCAGCAGCTGGGGACAGCTGAGCACAGATACGCAGTATTTT.

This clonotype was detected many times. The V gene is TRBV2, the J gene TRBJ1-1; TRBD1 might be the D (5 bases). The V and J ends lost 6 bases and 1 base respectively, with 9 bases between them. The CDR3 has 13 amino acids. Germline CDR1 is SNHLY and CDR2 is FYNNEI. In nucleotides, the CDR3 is TGTGCCAGCAGGGCGACAGAGAACACTGAAGCTTTCTTT. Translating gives CASRATENTEAFF.

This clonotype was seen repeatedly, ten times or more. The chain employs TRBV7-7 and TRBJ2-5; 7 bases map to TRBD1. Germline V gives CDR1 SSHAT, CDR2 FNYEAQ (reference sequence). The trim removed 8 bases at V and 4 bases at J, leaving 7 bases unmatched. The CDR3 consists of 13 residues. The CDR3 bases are TGTGCCAGCGCTAGGGGGCGCCTAGAGACCCAGTACTTC. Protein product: CASARGRLETQYF.

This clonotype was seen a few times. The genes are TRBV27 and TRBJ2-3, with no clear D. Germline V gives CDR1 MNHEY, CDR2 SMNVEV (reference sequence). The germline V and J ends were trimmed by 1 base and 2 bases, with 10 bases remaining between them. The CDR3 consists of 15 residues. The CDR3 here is CASSLFPVPTDTQYF. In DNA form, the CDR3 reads TGTGCCAGCAGTTTATTCCCGGTGCCCACAGATACGCAGTATTTT.

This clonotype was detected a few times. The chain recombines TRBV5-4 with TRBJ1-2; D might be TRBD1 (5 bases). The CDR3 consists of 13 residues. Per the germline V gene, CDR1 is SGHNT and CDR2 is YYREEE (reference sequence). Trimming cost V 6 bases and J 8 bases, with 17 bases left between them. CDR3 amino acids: CASISGTAAGYTF. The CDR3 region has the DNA TGTGCCAGCATCTCCGGGACCGCGGCAGGCTACACCTTC.

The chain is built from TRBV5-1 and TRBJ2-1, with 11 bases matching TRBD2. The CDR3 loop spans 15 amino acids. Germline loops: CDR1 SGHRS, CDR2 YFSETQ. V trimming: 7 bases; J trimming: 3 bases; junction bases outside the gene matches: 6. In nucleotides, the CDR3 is TGCGCCAGCGGGCGGGGACTAGCGGACTACAATGAGCAGTTCTTC. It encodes CASGRGLADYNEQFF.

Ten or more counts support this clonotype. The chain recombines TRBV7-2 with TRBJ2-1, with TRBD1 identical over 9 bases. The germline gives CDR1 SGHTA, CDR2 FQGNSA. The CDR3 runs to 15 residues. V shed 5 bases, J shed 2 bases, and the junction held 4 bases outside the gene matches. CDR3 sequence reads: CASSPGQGTYNEQFF. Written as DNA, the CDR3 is TGTGCCAGCAGCCCGGGACAGGGTACCTACAATGAGCAGTTCTTC.

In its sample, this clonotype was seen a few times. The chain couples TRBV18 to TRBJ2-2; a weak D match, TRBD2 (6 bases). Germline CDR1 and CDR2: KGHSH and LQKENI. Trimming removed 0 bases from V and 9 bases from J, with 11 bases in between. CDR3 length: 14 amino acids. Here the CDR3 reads CASSPPREPRELFF. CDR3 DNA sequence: TGTGCCAGCTCACCACCACGGGAGCCCCGGGAGCTGTTTTTT.

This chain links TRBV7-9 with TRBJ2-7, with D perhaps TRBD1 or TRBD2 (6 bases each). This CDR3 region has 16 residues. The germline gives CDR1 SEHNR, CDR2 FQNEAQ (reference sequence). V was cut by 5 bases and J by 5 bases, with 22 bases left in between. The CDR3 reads CASSPGGLGRNHEQYF. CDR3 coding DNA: TGTGCCAGCAGCCCCGGGGGCCTGGGGAGGAACCACGAGCAGTACTTC.

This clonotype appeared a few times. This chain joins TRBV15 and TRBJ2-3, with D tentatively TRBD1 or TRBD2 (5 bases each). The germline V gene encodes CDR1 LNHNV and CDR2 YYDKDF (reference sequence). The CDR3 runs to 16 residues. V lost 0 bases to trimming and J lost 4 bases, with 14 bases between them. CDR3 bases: TGTGCCACCAGCAGAGATAGGGGAAGTAGCGCAGATACGCAGTATTTT. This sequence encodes CATSRDRGSSADTQYF. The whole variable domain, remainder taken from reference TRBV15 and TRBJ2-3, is DAMVIQNPRYQVTQFGKPVTLSCSQTLNHNVMYWYQQKSSQAPKLLFHYYDKDFNNEADTPDNFQSRRPNTSFCFLDIRSPGLGDTAMYLCATSRDRGSSADTQYFGPGTRLTVL.

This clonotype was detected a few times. The CDR3 DNA follows: TGTGCCAGCAGCTTAGATTTCGGTGCGGGAAATGAGCAGTTCTTC. Protein sequence: CASSLDFGAGNEQFF. The V gene is TRBV11-2, the J gene TRBJ2-1; TRBD2 is a possible D gene (6 bases). Trimming shortened V by 0 bases and J by 7 bases, and 13 bases separated the two germline ends. The CDR3 is 15 amino acids. Germline lookup yields CDR1 SGHAT and CDR2 FQNNGV.

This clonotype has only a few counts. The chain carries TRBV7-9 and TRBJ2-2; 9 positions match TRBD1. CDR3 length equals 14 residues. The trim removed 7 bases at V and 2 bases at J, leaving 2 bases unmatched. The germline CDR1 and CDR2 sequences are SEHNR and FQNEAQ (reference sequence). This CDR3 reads CASTTGGNTGELFF. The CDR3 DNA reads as TGTGCCAGCACGACAGGGGGTAACACCGGGGAGCTGTTTTTT. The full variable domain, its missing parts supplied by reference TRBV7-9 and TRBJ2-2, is DTGVSQNPRHKITKRGQNVTFRCDPISEHNRLYWYRQTLGQGPEFLTYFQNEAQLEKSRLLSDRFSAERPKGSFSTLEIQRTEQGDSAMYLCASTTGGNTGELFFGEGSRLTVL.

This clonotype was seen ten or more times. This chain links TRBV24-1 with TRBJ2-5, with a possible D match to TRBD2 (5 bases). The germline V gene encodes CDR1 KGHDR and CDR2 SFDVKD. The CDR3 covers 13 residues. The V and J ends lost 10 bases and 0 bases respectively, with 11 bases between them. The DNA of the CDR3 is TGTGCCACGGGGAGTCGTAACCAAGAGACCCAGTACTTC. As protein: CATGSRNQETQYF.

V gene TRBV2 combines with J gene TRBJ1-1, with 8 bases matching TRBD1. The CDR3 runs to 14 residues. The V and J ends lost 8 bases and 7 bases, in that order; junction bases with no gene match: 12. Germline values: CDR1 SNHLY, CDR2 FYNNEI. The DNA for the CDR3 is TGTGCCAGCCGAGGGCAGGGGGCGCGAGGTGAAGCTTTCTTT. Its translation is CASRGQGARGEAFF.